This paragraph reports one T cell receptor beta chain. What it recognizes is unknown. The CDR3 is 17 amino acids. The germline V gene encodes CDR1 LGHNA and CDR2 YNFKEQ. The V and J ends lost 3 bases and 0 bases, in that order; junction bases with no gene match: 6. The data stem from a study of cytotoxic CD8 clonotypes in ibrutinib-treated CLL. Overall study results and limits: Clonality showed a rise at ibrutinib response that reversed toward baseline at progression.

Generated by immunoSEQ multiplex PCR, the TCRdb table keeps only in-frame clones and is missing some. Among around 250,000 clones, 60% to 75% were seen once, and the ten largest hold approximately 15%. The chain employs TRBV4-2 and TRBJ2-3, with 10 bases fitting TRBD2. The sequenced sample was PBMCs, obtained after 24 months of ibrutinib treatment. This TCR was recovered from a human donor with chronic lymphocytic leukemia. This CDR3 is CASSHLLAGTSTDTQYF. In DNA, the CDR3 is TGTGCCAGCAGCCACTTACTAGCGGGAACCAGCACAGATACGCAGTATTTT.